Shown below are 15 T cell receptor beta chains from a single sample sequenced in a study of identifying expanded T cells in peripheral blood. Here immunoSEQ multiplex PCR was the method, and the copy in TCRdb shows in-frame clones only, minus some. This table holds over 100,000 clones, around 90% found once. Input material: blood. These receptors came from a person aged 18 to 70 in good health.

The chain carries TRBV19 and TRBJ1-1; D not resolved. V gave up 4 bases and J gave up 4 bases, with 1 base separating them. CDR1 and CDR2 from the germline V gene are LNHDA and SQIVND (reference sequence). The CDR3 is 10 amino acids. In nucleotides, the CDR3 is TGTGCCAGTAGTAGCACTGAAGCTTTCTTT. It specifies CASSSTEAFF.

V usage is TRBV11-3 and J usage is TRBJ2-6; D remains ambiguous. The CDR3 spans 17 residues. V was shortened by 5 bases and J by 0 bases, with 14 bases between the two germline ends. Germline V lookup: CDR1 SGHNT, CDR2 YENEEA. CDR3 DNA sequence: TGTGCCAGCAGCGCCGAAGGCGTCAGCTCTGGGGCCAACGTCCTGACTTTC. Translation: CASSAEGVSSGANVLTF.

The CDR3 sequence is CASSQDFGVNQPQHF. The CDR3 nucleotides are TGCGCCAGCAGCCAAGATTTCGGAGTTAATCAGCCCCAGCATTTT. This rearrangement joins TRBV4-3 to TRBJ1-5; no clear D. Germline CDR1 reads LGHNA; CDR2 reads YSLEER. V was shortened by 0 bases and J by 4 bases, with 10 bases between the two germline ends. This CDR3 spans 15 amino acids.

The CDR3 region has the DNA TGTGCCAGCTCACCCGGGGGCAGGGAGGAAAAACTGTTTTTT. This translates into CASSPGGREEKLFF. The chain uses TRBV18 and TRBJ1-4; tentatively, D is TRBD1 (6 bases). The germline V gene has CDR1 KGHSH and CDR2 LQKENI. V shed 3 bases and J shed 8 bases, with 13 bases lying between them. This CDR3 contains 14 residues. The variable domain in full, completed from reference TRBV18 and TRBJ1-4, reads NAGVMQNPRHLVRRRGQEARLRCSPMKGHSHVYWYRQLPEEGLKFMVYLQKENIIDESGMPKERFSAEFPKEGPSILRIQQVVRGDSAAYFCASSPGGREEKLFFGSGTQLSVL.

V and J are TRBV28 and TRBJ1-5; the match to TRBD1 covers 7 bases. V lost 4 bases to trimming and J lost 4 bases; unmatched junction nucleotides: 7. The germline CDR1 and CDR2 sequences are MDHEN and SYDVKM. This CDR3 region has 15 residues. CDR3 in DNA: TGTGCCAGCAGTTCGGGACAGTCCCAAAATCAGCCCCAGCATTTT. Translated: CASSSGQSQNQPQHF.

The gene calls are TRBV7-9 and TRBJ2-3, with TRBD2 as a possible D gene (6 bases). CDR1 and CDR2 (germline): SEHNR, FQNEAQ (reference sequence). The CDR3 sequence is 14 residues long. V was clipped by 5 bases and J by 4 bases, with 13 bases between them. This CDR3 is CASSLGAGSDTQYF. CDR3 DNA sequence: TGTGCCAGCAGCCTCGGTGCGGGATCAGATACGCAGTATTTT.

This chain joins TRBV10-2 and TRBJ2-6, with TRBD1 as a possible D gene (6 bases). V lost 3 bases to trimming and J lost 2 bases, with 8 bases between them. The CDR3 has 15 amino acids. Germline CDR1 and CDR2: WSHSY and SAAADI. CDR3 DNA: TGCGCCAGCAGTGAACAGGGAACTGGGGCCAACGTCCTGACTTTC. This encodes CASSEQGTGANVLTF.

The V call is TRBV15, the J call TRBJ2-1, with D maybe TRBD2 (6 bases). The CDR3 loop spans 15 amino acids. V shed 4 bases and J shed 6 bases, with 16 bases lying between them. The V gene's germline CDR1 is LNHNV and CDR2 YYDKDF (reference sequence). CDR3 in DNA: TGTGCCACCAGCAAAGGTCGGGACTCCCTCAATGAGCAGTTCTTC. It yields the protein CATSKGRDSLNEQFF.

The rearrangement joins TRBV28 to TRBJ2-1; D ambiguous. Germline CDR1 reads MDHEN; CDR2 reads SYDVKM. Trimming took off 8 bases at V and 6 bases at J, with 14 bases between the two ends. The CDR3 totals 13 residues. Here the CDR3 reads CASAARYFNEQFF. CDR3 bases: TGTGCCAGCGCCGCGAGGTACTTCAATGAGCAGTTCTTC.

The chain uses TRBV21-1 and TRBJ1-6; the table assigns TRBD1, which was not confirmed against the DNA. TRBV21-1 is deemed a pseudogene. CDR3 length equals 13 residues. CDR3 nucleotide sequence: TGTGGACAGTCGAGCTCCTATAATTCACCCCTCCACTTT. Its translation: CGQSSSYNSPLHF.

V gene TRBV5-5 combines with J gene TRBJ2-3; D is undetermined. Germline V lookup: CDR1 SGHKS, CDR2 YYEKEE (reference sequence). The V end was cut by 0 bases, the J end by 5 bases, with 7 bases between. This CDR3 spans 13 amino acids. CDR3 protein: CASSLEPGDTQYF. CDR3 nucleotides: TGTGCCAGCAGCTTGGAGCCTGGAGATACGCAGTATTTT.

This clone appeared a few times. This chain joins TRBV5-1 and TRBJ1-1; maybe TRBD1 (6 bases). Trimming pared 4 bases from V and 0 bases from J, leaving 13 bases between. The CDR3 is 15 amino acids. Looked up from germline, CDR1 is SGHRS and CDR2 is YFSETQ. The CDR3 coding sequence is TGCGCCAGCAGCGTTATACAGGGACTGAACACTGAAGCTTTCTTT. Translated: CASSVIQGLNTEAFF.

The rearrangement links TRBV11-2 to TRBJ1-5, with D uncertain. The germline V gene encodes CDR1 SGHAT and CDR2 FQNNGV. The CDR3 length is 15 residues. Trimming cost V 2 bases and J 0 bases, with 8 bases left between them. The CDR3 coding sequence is TGTGCCAGCAGCTTAATGCAGGATAGCAATCAGCCCCAGCATTTT. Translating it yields CASSLMQDSNQPQHF.

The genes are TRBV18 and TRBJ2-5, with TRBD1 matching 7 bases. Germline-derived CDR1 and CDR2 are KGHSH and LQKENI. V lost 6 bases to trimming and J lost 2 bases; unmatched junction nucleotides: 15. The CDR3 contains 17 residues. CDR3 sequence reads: CASSSQDRRSAQETQYF. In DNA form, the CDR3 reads TGTGCCAGCTCCTCCCAGGACAGGCGGTCCGCTCAAGAGACCCAGTACTTC. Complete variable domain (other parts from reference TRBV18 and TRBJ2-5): NAGVMQNPRHLVRRRGQEARLRCSPMKGHSHVYWYRQLPEEGLKFMVYLQKENIIDESGMPKERFSAEFPKEGPSILRIQQVVRGDSAAYFCASSSQDRRSAQETQYFGPGTRLLVL.

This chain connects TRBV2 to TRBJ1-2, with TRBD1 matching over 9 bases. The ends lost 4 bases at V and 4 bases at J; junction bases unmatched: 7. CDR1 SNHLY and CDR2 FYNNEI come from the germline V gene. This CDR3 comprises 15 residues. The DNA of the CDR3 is TGTGCCAGCAGTGCAAACACAGGGGGCACCTATGGCTACACCTTC. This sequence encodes CASSANTGGTYGYTF.